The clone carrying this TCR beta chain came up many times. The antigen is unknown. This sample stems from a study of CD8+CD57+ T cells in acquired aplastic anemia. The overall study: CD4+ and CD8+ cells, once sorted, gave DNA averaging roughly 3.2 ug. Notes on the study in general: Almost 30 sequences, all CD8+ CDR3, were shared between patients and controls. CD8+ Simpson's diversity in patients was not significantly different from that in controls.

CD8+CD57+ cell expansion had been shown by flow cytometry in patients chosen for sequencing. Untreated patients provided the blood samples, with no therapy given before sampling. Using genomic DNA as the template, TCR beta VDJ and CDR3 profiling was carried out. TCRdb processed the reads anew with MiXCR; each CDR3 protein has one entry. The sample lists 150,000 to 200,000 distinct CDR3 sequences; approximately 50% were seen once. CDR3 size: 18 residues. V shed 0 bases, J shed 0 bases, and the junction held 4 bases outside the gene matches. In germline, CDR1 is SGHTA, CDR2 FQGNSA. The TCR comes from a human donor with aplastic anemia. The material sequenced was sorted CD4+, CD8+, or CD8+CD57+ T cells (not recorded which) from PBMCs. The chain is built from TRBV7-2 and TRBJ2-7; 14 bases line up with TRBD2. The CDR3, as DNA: TGTGCCAGCAGCTTAGCTTTCGGGACTAGCGGGAGCTCCTACGAGCAGTACTTC. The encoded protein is CASSLAFGTSGSSYEQYF.